Below, 8 T cell receptor beta chains from the same sample are listed, as sequenced in a study of human T cells and chemical hapten exposure. TCRdb itself ran the RACE reads through MiXCR, one entry per CDR3 protein. The profile shows around 180,000 distinct CDR3 sequences, approximately 29% of them singletons. Time point specified: pre-sensitization, week 0. As to treatment: therapeutic diphenylcyclopropenone sensitization with weekly scalp DPC. The material sequenced was whole blood, taken in connection with sensitization to the hapten diphenylcyclopropenone (DPC). Receptor source: a woman aged 25-40 years with alopecia areata. Some clones in this sample may be carry-over from other donors' samples.

This clonotype was observed many times. V is TRBV7-3 and J is TRBJ2-6, with TRBD1 identical over 7 bases. The CDR3 is made up of 18 amino acids. CDR1 and CDR2 from the germline V gene are SGHTA and FQGTGA. After removal of 5 bases from V and 0 bases from J, the junction contained 10 bases not matched to a gene. CDR3 protein: CASSPPGQSNSGANVLTF. Written as DNA, the CDR3 is TGTGCCAGCAGCCCCCCGGGACAGTCAAACTCTGGGGCCAACGTCCTGACTTTC.

The V and J genes are TRBV14 and TRBJ2-7; no firm D call. The germline gives CDR1 SGHDN, CDR2 FVKESK. The CDR3 contains 13 residues. V lost 0 bases to trimming and J lost 6 bases, with 9 bases between them. CDR3 protein: CASSQEFVTEQYF. The CDR3 nucleotides read TGTGCCAGCAGCCAAGAGTTCGTTACCGAGCAGTACTTC. Variable domain in full (rest from reference TRBV14 and TRBJ2-7): EAGVTQFPSHSVIEKGQTVTLRCDPISGHDNLYWYRRVMGKEIKFLLHFVKESKQDESGMPNNRFLAERTGGTYSTLKVQPAELEDSGVYFCASSQEFVTEQYFGPGTRLTVT.

The J gene is TRBJ2-7, the V gene TRBV28; 7 bases line up with TRBD1. This CDR3 spans 14 amino acids. V was pared by 4 bases and J by 1 base, with 4 bases of the junction left unmatched. The germline V gene has CDR1 MDHEN and CDR2 SYDVKM. CDR3 protein: CASSSGTESYEQYF. In nucleotides, the CDR3 is TGTGCCAGCAGTTCAGGGACAGAGTCCTACGAGCAGTACTTC.

V and J are TRBV7-3 and TRBJ2-2; TRBD2 matches 15 bases. The CDR3 is 18 residues long. The V gene's germline CDR1 is SGHTA and CDR2 FQGTGA. V dropped 3 bases and J dropped 5; count of bases not matched to a gene: 7. CDR3 amino acids: CASSLGLAGGRQTGELFF. CDR3 DNA sequence: TGTGCCAGCAGCTTGGGACTAGCGGGAGGAAGACAAACCGGGGAGCTGTTTTTT.

This clonotype is a singleton in its sample. The chain recombines TRBV25-1 with TRBJ1-1; unclear D gene. Germline assignment: CDR1 MGHDK and CDR2 SYGVNS. The CDR3 consists of 13 residues. Trimming cost V 7 bases and J 1 base, with 10 bases left between them. DNA of the CDR3: TGTGCCAGCATCGGGCCCGAGAACACTGAAGCTTTCTTT. Translation gives CASIGPENTEAFF.

This clonotype was recorded a few times. The genes are TRBV29-1 and TRBJ2-6; tentatively, D is TRBD1 (5 bases). This CDR3 spans 12 amino acids. Germline V gives CDR1 SQVTM, CDR2 ANQGSEA. Trimming took off 3 bases at V and 5 bases at J, with 5 bases between the two ends. The CDR3 DNA is TGCAGCGTTGAGGACAGGGCCAACGTCCTGACTTTC. Translating gives CSVEDRANVLTF. Full variable domain (rest looked up from reference TRBV29-1 and TRBJ2-6): SAVISQKPSRDICQRGTSLTIQCQVDSQVTMMFWYRQQPGQSLTLIATANQGSEATYESGFVIDKFPISRPNLTFSTLTVSNMSPEDSSIYLCSVEDRANVLTFGAGSRLTVL.

This clonotype was picked up a small number of times. The DNA is left out, because the CDR3 cannot be placed on it with certainty; the CDR3 is given as TCRdb lists it. The V call is TRBV12-3 or TRBV12-4, the J call TRBJ1-1; the DNA was not compared with TRBD1, the D call given in the table. The CDR3 has 13 amino acids, counting both end residues. CDR3 residues: CASSSSGPTEAFF.

This clonotype was observed many times. The V and J genes are TRBV29-1 and TRBJ1-1; TRBD1 might be the D (6 bases). V dropped 6 bases and J dropped 0 bases, with 11 bases sitting between them. The germline gives CDR1 SQVTM, CDR2 ANQGSEA. The CDR3 has 13 amino acids. DNA for the CDR3: TGCAGCGTCACCACAGGGATGAACACTGAAGCTTTCTTT. Amino acid sequence: CSVTTGMNTEAFF.